This TCR beta chain appears in the sequencing data of a study of blood T cell repertoires in COVID-19. Overall study context: Samples taken during acute and convalescent COVID-19 were collected in the United States, Italy and Spain. In each case, the material was cDNA or gDNA derived from T cells, B-cell-depleted T cells, or PBMCs.

In the authors' methods: The assay estimated nucleated cells by amplifying reference gene primers. The data were produced by immunoSEQ multiplex PCR, yet TCRdb's version contains in-frame clones alone and is incomplete. D and trimming come from the DNA, and the V and J calls and clone size come from that table. In the table there are tens of thousands of clones, about 88% of which are singletons. The ends were cut back, 7 bases at V and 2 bases at J, with 17 bases in the middle. The germline gives CDR1 LNHDA, CDR2 SQIVND (reference sequence). This CDR3 has 15 residues. The chain uses TRBV19 and TRBJ1-2; perhaps TRBD1 as D (5 bases). The sequence came from a human donor in a cohort sampled during active COVID-19. Specimen: peripheral blood. CDR3 nucleotide sequence: TGTGCCAGTACCCCTTTCCAGGGCAACAACTATGGCTACACCTTC. Translating gives CASTPFQGNNYGYTF.